The present T cell receptor (beta chain) was sequenced within a study of cytomegalovirus exposure and HLA in healthy donors. Study outcomes and limitations: Some highly shared sequence variants likely arose as a pipeline artifact. Reportedly, fewer N-insertions than the approximately 700-donor mean appeared in an Asian-associated ancestry cluster in a later analysis. Earlier analysis found most TCR beta V segments productive about 90% or about 30% of the time. One variant, a missense change in DCLRE1C, was linked in a later analysis to TCR beta V- and J-gene trimming.

This clone has a single count. The antigen is not known. PCR primers comprised 60 Vbeta and 13 Jbeta primers. Repertoires were generated with immunoSEQ multiplex PCR, while TCRdb's copy carries only in-frame clones and drops some. The sample lists about 130,000 clones, 77% seen once, with more than 4% in the top ten. The germline V gene encodes CDR1 SEHNR and CDR2 FQNEAQ (reference sequence). V was shortened by 5 bases and J by 7 bases, with 20 bases between the two germline ends. CDR3 length equals 15 residues. This chain joins TRBV7-9 and TRBJ1-1, with D tentatively TRBD1 (5 bases). The sequencing sample was made of PBMCs. This TCR was recovered from a male donor in good health and CMV-seropositive. The CDR3 DNA reads TGTGCCAGCAGCCCGACAGCGGGACCCCCCTTTGAAGCTTTCTTT. It yields the protein CASSPTAGPPFEAFF.